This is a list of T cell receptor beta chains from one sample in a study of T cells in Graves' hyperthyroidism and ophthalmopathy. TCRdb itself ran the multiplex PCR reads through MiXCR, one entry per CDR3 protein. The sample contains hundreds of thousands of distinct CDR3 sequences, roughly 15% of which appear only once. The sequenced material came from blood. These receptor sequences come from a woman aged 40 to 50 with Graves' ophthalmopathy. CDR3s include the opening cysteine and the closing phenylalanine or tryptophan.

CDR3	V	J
CASSYNATGGETQYF	TRBV6-1	TRBJ2-5
CASSTNNPRTGLYGYTF	TRBV9	TRBJ1-2
CASSERWGGLNTEAFF	TRBV6-1	TRBJ1-1
CSASQGIRGETQYF	TRBV29-1	TRBJ2-5
CASIPSGVPDTQYF	TRBV6-1	TRBJ2-3
CASSPLLAGGGYNEQFF	TRBV18	TRBJ2-1
CAISEVAGYEQYF	TRBV10-3	TRBJ2-7
CASSLGPDGVYGYTF	TRBV7-9	TRBJ1-2
CASSGVPGGEETQYF	TRBV5-1	TRBJ2-5
CAGGQGRPSYNEQFF	TRBV6-1	TRBJ2-1
CASSEGGGAADTQYF	TRBV10-2	TRBJ2-3
CASRWDRDTGELFF	TRBV6-2/TRBV6-3	TRBJ2-2
CASSPAGETQYF	TRBV11-2	TRBJ2-5
CASSLRGGTSGETQYF	TRBV7-3	TRBJ2-5
CASTRGGTDTQYF	TRBV3-1	TRBJ2-3
CASVGTGHGNTIYF	TRBV4-1	TRBJ1-3
CASSPVQGLAKNIQYF	TRBV18	TRBJ2-4
CASSSGTGIQETQYF	TRBV6-2/TRBV6-3	TRBJ2-5
CASSLGQTAREQFF	TRBV5-1	TRBJ2-1
CSGGGADTGELFF	TRBV20-1	TRBJ2-2
CASSSWTSGMYNEQFF	TRBV13	TRBJ2-1
CASSYREESINNEQFF	TRBV6-5	TRBJ2-1
CASSLRRERPSETQYF	TRBV7-8	TRBJ2-5
CASSLRWLGNQPQHF	TRBV27	TRBJ1-5
CASMPSQGADYEQYF	TRBV6-1	TRBJ2-7
CASSIEEGLNTEAFF	TRBV19	TRBJ1-1
CASSKDTNTGELFF	TRBV2	TRBJ2-2
CASSTDLAGGEQYF	TRBV7-8	TRBJ2-7
CASRRSPSGGLQPTSYNEQFF	TRBV6-1	TRBJ2-1
CASSLSGGGQYGYTF	TRBV11-2	TRBJ1-2
CAWSPWPEAFF	TRBV30	TRBJ1-1
CASSFGRRGSWDTQYF	TRBV11-2	TRBJ2-3